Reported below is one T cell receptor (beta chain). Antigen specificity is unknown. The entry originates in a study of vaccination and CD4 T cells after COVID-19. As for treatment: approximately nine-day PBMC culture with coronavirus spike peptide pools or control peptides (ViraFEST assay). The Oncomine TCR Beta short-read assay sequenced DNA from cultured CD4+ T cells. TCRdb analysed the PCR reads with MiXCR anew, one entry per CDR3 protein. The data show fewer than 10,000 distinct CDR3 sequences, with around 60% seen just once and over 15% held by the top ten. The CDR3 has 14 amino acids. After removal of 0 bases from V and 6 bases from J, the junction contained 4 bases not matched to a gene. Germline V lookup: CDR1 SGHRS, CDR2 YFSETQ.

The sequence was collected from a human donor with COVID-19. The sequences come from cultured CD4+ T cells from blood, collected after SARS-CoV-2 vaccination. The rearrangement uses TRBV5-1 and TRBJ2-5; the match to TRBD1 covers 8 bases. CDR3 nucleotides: TGCGCCAGCAGCTTGGGGACAGGGATGAAGACCCAGTACTTC. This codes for CASSLGTGMKTQYF. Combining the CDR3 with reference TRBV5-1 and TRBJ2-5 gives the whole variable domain KAGVTQTPRYLIKTRGQQVTLSCSPISGHRSVSWYQQTPGQGLQFLFEYFSETQRNKGNFPGRFSGRQFSNSRSEMNVSTLELGDSALYLCASSLGTGMKTQYFGPGTRLLVL.